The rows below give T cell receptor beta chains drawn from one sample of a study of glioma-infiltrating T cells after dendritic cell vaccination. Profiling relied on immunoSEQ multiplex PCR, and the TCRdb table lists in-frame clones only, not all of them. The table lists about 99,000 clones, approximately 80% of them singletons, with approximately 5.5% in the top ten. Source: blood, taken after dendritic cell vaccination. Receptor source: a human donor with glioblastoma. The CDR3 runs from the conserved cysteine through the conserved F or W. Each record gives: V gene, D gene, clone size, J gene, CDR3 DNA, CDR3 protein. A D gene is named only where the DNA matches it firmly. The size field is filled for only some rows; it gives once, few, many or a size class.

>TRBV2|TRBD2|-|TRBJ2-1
TGTGCCAGCAGTGAAGCGCTCGCGGGAGGTAACTACAATGAGCAGTTCTTC
CASSEALAGGNYNEQFF
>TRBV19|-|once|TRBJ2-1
TGTGCCAGTAGCGTCTGGGGGCAGGGCTCTGAGCAGTTCTTC
CASSVWGQGSEQFF
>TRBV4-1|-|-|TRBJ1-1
TGCGCCAGCAGCCAAGTCGCAGGCCGGGGGACTGAAGCTTTCTTT
CASSQVAGRGTEAFF
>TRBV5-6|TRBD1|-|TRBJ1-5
TGTGCCAGCAGCACCGGGACAGTTAATCAGCCCCAGCATTTT
CASSTGTVNQPQHF
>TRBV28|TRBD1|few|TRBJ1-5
TGTGCCAGCAGTTTAGTGGGACAGACCAATCAGCCCCAGCATTTT
CASSLVGQTNQPQHF
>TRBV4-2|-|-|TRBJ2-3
TGTGCCAGCAGCCAAGAAAGGGGGGCTGCGGGGACTACCACAGATACGCAGTATTTT
CASSQERGAAGTTTDTQYF
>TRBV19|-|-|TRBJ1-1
TGTGCCAGTAGGGACTGGGGTCGGACTGAAGCTTTCTTT
CASRDWGRTEAFF
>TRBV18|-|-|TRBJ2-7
TGTGCCAGCTCACCCCCCGGTGGCGAGCAGTACTTC
CASSPPGGEQYF
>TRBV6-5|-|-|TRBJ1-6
TGTGCCAGCGGAGCAGGGCCCTATAATTCACCCCTCCACTTT
CASGAGPYNSPLHF
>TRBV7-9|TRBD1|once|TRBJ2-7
TGTGCCAGCAGCTTATCCCGGACAGGGAGCTCCTACGAGCAGTACTTC
CASSLSRTGSSYEQYF
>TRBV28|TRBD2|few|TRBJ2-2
TGTGCCAGCAGTTCCCTACGACTAGCGGGTCTTCAGGGGGAGCTGTTTTTT
CASSSLRLAGLQGELFF
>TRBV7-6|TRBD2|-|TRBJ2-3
TGTGCCAGCAGCTTAGGCGGGGGTGCCCCGACGCAGTATTTT
CASSLGGGAPTQYF
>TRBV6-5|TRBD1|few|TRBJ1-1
TGTGCCAGCAGTCCTAACAGGGGGAACACTGAAGCTTTCTTT
CASSPNRGNTEAFF
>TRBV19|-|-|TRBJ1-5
TGTGCCAGTAACCTCAACGGGGGCAATCAGCCCCAGCATTTT
CASNLNGGNQPQHF
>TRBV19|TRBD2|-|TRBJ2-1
TGTGCCAGTAGTATAGAGGATCGAGCGGGAGGGTCCGCCAATGAGCAGTTCTTC
CASSIEDRAGGSANEQFF
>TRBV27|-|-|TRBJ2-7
TGTGCCAGCAGTCGCACCAGAGGCGGCCTACCCTGGGAGCAGTACTTC
CASSRTRGGLPWEQYF
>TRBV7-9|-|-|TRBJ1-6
TGTGCCAGCAGCCCAGGTACAGCCCGAAATTCACCCCTCCACTTT
CASSPGTARNSPLHF
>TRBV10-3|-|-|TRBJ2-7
TGTGCCATCAGTGAGTCTACAGGGCAGTACTTC
CAISESTGQYF
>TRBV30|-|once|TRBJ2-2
TGTGCGAGGAAGGGACACAACACCGGGGAGCTGTTTTTT
CARKGHNTGELFF
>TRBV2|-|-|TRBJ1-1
TGTGCCAGCAGTGCATTGACAGCGGAAGCTTTCTTT
CASSALTAEAFF
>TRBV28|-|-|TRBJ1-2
TGTGCCAGCAGTTTAGTGGAGGGGGGGAATGGCTACACCTTC
CASSLVEGGNGYTF
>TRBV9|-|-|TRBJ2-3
TGTGCCAGCAGCGTTTCCCTCCAAAGCCGGGACAAAGGCACAGATACGCAGTATTTT
CASSVSLQSRDKGTDTQYF
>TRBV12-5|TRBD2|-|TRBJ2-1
TGTGCTAGTGGTTACCCGACTAGCGGGGGGGCGGATGAGCAGTTCTTC
CASGYPTSGGADEQFF
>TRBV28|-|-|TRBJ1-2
TGTGCCAGCAGTTTATGGGGGGGGCTAGGGTATGGCTACACCTTC
CASSLWGGLGYGYTF
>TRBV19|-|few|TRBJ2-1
TGTGCCAGTAGTCCGGTCCCACAGTCCTACAATGAGCAGTTCTTC
CASSPVPQSYNEQFF
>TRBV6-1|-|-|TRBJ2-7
TGTGCCAGCAGTGGACAGGGAGGCTTCTACGAGCAGTACTTC
CASSGQGGFYEQYF
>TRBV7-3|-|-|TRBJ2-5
TGTGCCAGCAGTCCGACAGGACAGCAAGAGACCCAGTACTTC
CASSPTGQQETQYF
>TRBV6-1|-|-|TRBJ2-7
TGTGCCAGCAGTGAAGAACCGGCTAGCTATATTTACGAGCAGTACTTC
CASSEEPASYIYEQYF
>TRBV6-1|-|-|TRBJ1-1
TGTGCCAGCAGGGACACCCATAACACTGAAGCTTTCTTT
CASRDTHNTEAFF
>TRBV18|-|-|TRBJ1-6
TGTGCCAGCTCACCAAGGGCCGCAGGGAGGCGTTCACCCCTCCACTTT
CASSPRAAGRRSPLHF
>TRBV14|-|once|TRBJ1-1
TGTGCCAGCAGCCAGACCAGGGACACTGAAGCTTTCTTT
CASSQTRDTEAFF
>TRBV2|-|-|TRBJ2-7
TGTGCCAGCAGTGAGCGGCCCTCCTACGAGCAGTACTTC
CASSERPSYEQYF
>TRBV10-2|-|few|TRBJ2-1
TGCGCCAGCAGGTCGCCAGGGCCATACAATGAGCAGTTCTTC
CASRSPGPYNEQFF
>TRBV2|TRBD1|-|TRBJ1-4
TGTGCCAGCGTACTACAGGGGGGGGCCGAGGGACTGTTTTTT
CASVLQGGAEGLFF
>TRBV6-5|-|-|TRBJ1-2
TGTGCCAGCAGCGGCATAGGGGGGGGCGGCTACACCTTC
CASSGIGGGGYTF
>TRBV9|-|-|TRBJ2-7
TGTGCCAGCTCTCGTTACGGAGGCTACGAGCAGTACTTC
CASSRYGGYEQYF
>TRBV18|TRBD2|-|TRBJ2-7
TGTGCCAGCTCACCCGGGACTAACGCCTACGAGCAGTACTTC
CASSPGTNAYEQYF
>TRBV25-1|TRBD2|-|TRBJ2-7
TGTGCCAGCAGACCCTCAAGTAGCGGGAGGGCCATCTACGAGCAGTACTTC
CASRPSSSGRAIYEQYF
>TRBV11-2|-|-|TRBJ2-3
TGTGCCAGCAGCTTAGCCCACACAACGCAGTATTTT
CASSLAHTTQYF
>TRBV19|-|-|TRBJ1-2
TGTGCCAGTAGTATGAGGGCGGGCGGCTACACCTTC
CASSMRAGGYTF
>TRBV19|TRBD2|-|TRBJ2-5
TGTGCCAGTAGTATTAGAGGAGCGGGAGTAACCCCAAGGATCATTAGGTTGGAGACCCAGTACTTC
CASSIRGAGVTPRIIRLETQYF
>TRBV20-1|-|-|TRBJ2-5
TGCAGTGCGGGTCGGGGAGAGACCCAGTACTTC
CSAGRGETQYF
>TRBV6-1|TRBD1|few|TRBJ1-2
TGTGCCAGCAATATGATGGGACAGACGAACTATGGCTACACCTTC
CASNMMGQTNYGYTF
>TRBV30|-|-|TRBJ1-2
TGTGCCTGGAGAAGTGGAGGGAATGGCTACACCTTC
CAWRSGGNGYTF
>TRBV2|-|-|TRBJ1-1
TGTGCCAGCATTCAACGGGACTCCCGGAAGGCTTTCTTT
CASIQRDSRKAFF
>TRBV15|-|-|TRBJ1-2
TGTGCCACCAGCAGAGATAATAACAACAACGGGGGCTACACCTTC
CATSRDNNNNGGYTF